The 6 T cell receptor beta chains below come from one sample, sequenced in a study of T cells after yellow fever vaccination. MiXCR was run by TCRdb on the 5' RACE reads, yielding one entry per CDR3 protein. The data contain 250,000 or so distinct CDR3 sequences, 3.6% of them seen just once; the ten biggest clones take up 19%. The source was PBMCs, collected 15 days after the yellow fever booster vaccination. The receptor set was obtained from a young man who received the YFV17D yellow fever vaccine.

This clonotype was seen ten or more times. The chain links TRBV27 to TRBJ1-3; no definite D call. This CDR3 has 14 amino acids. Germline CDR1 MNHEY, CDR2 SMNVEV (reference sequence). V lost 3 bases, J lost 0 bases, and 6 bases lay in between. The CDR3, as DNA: TGTGCCAGCAGTTTGTCCTCCTCTGGAAACACCATATATTTT. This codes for CASSLSSSGNTIYF.

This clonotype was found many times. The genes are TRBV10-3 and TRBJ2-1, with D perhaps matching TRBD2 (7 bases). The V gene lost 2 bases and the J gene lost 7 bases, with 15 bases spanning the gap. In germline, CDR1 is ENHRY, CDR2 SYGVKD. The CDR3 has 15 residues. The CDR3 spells CAISEPTGGQNEQFF. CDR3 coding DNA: TGTGCCATCAGTGAGCCGACCGGGGGGCAGAATGAGCAGTTCTTC.

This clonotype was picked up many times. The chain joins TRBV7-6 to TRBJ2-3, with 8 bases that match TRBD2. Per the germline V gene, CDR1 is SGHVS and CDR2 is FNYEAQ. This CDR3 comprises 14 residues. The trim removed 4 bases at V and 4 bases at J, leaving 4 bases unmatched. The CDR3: CASSSGLGADTQYF. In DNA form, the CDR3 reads TGTGCCAGCAGCTCGGGACTAGGGGCAGATACGCAGTATTTT.

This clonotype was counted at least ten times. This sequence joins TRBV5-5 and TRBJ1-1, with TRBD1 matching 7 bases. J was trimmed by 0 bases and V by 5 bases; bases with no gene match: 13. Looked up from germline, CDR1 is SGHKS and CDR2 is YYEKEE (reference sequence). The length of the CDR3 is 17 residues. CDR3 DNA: TGTGCCAGCAGACCTCCGGGACAGAGGAGCTTGAACACTGAAGCTTTCTTT. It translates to CASRPPGQRSLNTEAFF.

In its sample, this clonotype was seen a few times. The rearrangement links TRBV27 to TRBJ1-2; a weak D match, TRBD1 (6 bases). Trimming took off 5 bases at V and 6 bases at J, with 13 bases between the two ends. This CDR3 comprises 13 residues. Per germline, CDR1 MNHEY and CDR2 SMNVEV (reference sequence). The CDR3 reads CASSRRGADGYTF. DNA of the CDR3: TGTGCCAGCAGTCGACGGGGGGCCGATGGCTACACCTTC.

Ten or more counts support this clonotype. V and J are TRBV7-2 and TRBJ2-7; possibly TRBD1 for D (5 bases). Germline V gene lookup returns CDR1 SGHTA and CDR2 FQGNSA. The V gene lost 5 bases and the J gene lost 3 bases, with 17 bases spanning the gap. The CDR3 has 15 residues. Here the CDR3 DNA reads TGTGCCAGCAGCGTAACAGGTAGAACGCTCTACGAGCAGTACGTC. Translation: CASSVTGRTLYEQYV.